What follows describes a single TCR beta chain. The antigen is undetermined. The data originate from a study of T cell responses to AZD1222 COVID-19 vaccine. The wider study: Second doses were pooled across both intervals (about 4 or about 12 weeks).

Whole-study results and caveats: Spike was spanned by vaccine-associated CD4 TCRs, which were dominant at 160-218 and 743-854.

The method was immunoSEQ multiplex PCR; TCRdb's version includes in-frame clones alone and lacks a portion of them. Of under 150,000 clones listed, 85% to 95% are singletons. In germline, CDR1 is LGHNA, CDR2 YNFKEQ. Between the trimmed V and J ends, which lost 0 bases and 1 base, there was a span of 6 bases. This CDR3 spans 14 amino acids. The chain employs TRBV4-2 and TRBJ1-1; D remains ambiguous. The TCR originated in an adult in good health. This specimen was peripheral blood, taken on day 0 of AZD1222 vaccination. The CDR3 nucleotides read TGTGCCAGCAGCCAAGATCCCTGGAACACTGAAGCTTTCTTT. This encodes CASSQDPWNTEAFF.